The T cell receptor beta chain described here comes from a study of T cell clusters in autoimmune cytopenias. Study findings and constraints: Exclusive TRB clusters were around 3-fold more numerous in healthy donors than in active autoimmune hepatitis.

Tens of thousands of genome equivalents of blood DNA were amplified for TRB. Germline V lookup: CDR1 SGHAT, CDR2 FQDESV (reference sequence). The CDR3 loop spans 16 amino acids. In terms of frequency, this clonotype is large. Its antigen is undetermined. TRB was amplified by touch-down multiplex PCR, primer pools A and B combined. Using the multiplex PCR reads, TCRdb records one entry per CDR3 protein without DNA. In all, the sample yields 6,000 to 9,500 distinct CDR3 sequences. The same specimen was also included in a second study, on T cell repertoires in aging, cancer and after chemotherapy.

V is TRBV11-1 and J is TRBJ2-3; checking the TCRdb D call of TRBD2 is not possible without DNA. The sequence derives from a human donor in good health. What was sequenced was peripheral blood. CDR3 loop: CASSRIAGHGTDTQYF. Full variable domain (remainder filled in from reference TRBV11-1 and TRBJ2-3): EAEVAQSPRYKITEKSQAVAFWCDPISGHATLYWYRQILGQGPELLVQFQDESVVDDSQLPKDRFSAERLKGVDSTLKIQPAELGDSAMYLCASSRIAGHGTDTQYFGPGTRLTVL.